Presented here are 30 T cell receptor beta chains from one specimen sequenced in a study of T cells after yellow fever vaccination. MiXCR was run by TCRdb on the 5' RACE reads, yielding one entry per CDR3 protein. The sample has 340,000 or so distinct CDR3 sequences, about an eighth seen once. This specimen was CD4+ T cells sorted from PBMCs, taken 15 days after the yellow fever booster vaccination. The receptors originated from a man between 18 and 29 years old who received the YFV17D yellow fever vaccine.

This clonotype was picked up many times. The J gene is TRBJ2-5, the V gene TRBV12-3 or TRBV12-4; 9 bases align to TRBD2. The trim removed 3 bases at V and 2 bases at J, leaving 4 bases unmatched. The CDR3 is 15 amino acids. The DNA for the CDR3 is TGTGCCAGCAGTTTCCTAGCGGGGTCTCAAGAGACCCAGTACTTC. This sequence encodes CASSFLAGSQETQYF.

In this sample, this clonotype turned up a few times. The V call is TRBV5-1, the J call TRBJ1-1; 7 nucleotides line up with TRBD1. The CDR3 is 14 residues long. The germline V gene has CDR1 SGHRS and CDR2 YFSETQ. V lost 0 bases, J lost 10 bases, and 9 bases stayed unmatched. The CDR3 sequence is CASSLAEGASRAFF. CDR3 DNA: TGCGCCAGCAGCTTGGCCGAGGGGGCCTCGAGAGCTTTCTTT.

The chain has TRBV29-1 and TRBJ2-5; D call uncertain. Trimming shortened V by 4 bases and J by 5 bases, and 8 bases separated the two germline ends. Germline V gene lookup returns CDR1 SQVTM and CDR2 ANQGSEA. The CDR3 is 11 residues long. CDR3 residues: CSVAPGETQYF. Here the CDR3 DNA reads TGCAGCGTTGCCCCCGGTGAGACCCAGTACTTC.

The sample holds a few counts of this clonotype. The chain joins TRBV20-1 to TRBJ2-7; 7 nucleotides match TRBD2. The length of the CDR3 is 13 residues. After removal of 6 bases from V and 4 bases from J, the junction contained 9 bases not matched to a gene. Germline values: CDR1 DFQATT, CDR2 SNEGSKA (reference sequence). CDR3 in amino acids: CSAQMGGDYEQYF. The CDR3 DNA reads TGCAGTGCCCAGATGGGGGGGGATTACGAGCAGTACTTC.

This clonotype was recorded at least ten times. CDR3 coding DNA: TGTGCCAGCAGCGCATCAGGGGGTTCACCCCTCCACTTT. Its protein product is CASSASGGSPLHF. The chain joins TRBV9 to TRBJ1-6; 7 bases are a match to TRBD1. The CDR3 consists of 13 residues. CDR1 is SGDLS and CDR2 is YYNGEE in the germline V gene. V trimming: 3 bases; J trimming: 9 bases; junction bases outside the gene matches: 3. Drawing the rest from reference TRBV9 and TRBJ1-6, the complete variable domain is DSGVTQTPKHLITATGQRVTLRCSPRSGDLSVYWYQQSLDQGLQFLIQYYNGEERAKGNILERFSAQQFPDLHSELNLSSLELGDSALYFCASSASGGSPLHFGNGTRLTVT.

This clonotype was counted only a few times. This rearrangement joins TRBV12-3 or TRBV12-4 to TRBJ2-4; no clear D gene. V was shortened by 8 bases and J by 6 bases, with 14 bases between the two germline ends. CDR3 length: 13 residues. For the CDR3, the DNA is TGTGCCAGCGCCACGAGCGTTAGAAACATTCAGTACTTC. It specifies CASATSVRNIQYF.

The V call is TRBV12-3 or TRBV12-4, the J call TRBJ2-1; 13 bases agree with TRBD2. V gave up 4 bases and J gave up 8 bases; unmatched junction bases: 5. This CDR3 contains 15 residues. CDR3 nucleotides: TGTGCCAGCAGTTCCGGACTAGCGGGGGATCATGAGCAGTTCTTC. Translation: CASSSGLAGDHEQFF.

There are many counts of this clonotype. The V gene is TRBV29-1, the J gene TRBJ1-1, with a possible D match to TRBD1 (6 bases). The germline gives CDR1 SQVTM, CDR2 ANQGSEA. This CDR3 has 13 amino acids. V lost 3 bases, J lost 5 bases, and 13 bases lay in between. The CDR3 sequence: CSVEWGAETEAFF. The CDR3 coding sequence is TGCAGCGTTGAGTGGGGGGCTGAAACTGAAGCTTTCTTT.

This clonotype was seen a few times. This chain links TRBV7-2 with TRBJ1-3, with a tentative D call TRBD1 (5 bases). The V and J ends lost 4 bases and 0 bases respectively, with 7 bases between them. The germline V gene has CDR1 SGHTA and CDR2 FQGNSA. CDR3 length: 14 amino acids. The CDR3 bases are TGTGCCAGCAGCTACAGGTACTCTGGAAACACCATATATTTT. Translated: CASSYRYSGNTIYF.

The chain combines TRBV6-4 with TRBJ2-2; unclear D gene. V lost 5 bases and J 0 bases, leaving 10 bases between the germline ends. The germline CDR1 and CDR2 sequences are MRHNA and SNTAGT. This CDR3 is 15 amino acids long. In DNA form, the CDR3 reads TGTGCCAGCAGTCGCCTACCCACGAACACCGGGGAGCTGTTTTTT. This translates into CASSRLPTNTGELFF.

The rearrangement joins TRBV18 to TRBJ2-5; D is undetermined. Per the germline V gene, CDR1 is KGHSH and CDR2 is LQKENI. V was cut by 0 bases and J by 5 bases, with 7 bases left in between. The CDR3 length is 13 residues. CDR3 region: CASSPPVTETQYF. The CDR3 DNA reads TGTGCCAGCTCACCACCAGTCACGGAGACCCAGTACTTC. Filled out from reference TRBV18 and TRBJ2-5, the complete variable domain reads NAGVMQNPRHLVRRRGQEARLRCSPMKGHSHVYWYRQLPEEGLKFMVYLQKENIIDESGMPKERFSAEFPKEGPSILRIQQVVRGDSAAYFCASSPPVTETQYFGPGTRLLVL.

This chain uses TRBV2 with TRBJ1-4; no definite D call. From germline, CDR1 is SNHLY and CDR2 FYNNEI. Trimming took 3 bases from V and 8 from J, leaving 13 bases between them. This CDR3 region has 14 residues. In nucleotides, the CDR3 is TGTGCCAGCAGTGATCGGCAGGTTAGAGAAAAACTGTTTTTT. Translating gives CASSDRQVREKLFF. Variable domain in full (rest from reference TRBV2 and TRBJ1-4): EPEVTQTPSHQVTQMGQEVILRCVPISNHLYFYWYRQILGQKVEFLVSFYNNEISEKSEIFDDQFSVERPDGSNFTLKIRSTKLEDSAMYFCASSDRQVREKLFFGSGTQLSVL.

This clonotype has ten or more counts. This chain joins TRBV7-9 and TRBJ2-5, with unresolved D. Germline-derived CDR1 and CDR2 are SEHNR and FQNEAQ (reference sequence). The germline V and J ends were trimmed by 2 bases and 2 bases, with 3 bases remaining between them. The CDR3 is 12 residues long. DNA of the CDR3: TGTGCCAGCAGCTTAAATCAAGAGACCCAGTACTTC. It translates to CASSLNQETQYF.

Comment on this clonotype: One junction end does not reproduce the germline sequence, and a read error may be involved. The V call is TRBV7-7, the J call TRBJ2-5, with D perhaps given as TRBD1 or TRBD2 (5 bases each). Germline CDR1 SSHAT, CDR2 FNYEAQ (reference sequence). CDR3 size: 14 residues. In nucleotides, the CDR3 is TGTGCTAGCAGCTTGGGGGTGGGGGTCGAGACCCAGTACTTC. It yields the protein CASSLGVGVETQYF.

The sample holds many counts of this clonotype. V and J are TRBV5-1 and TRBJ2-1, with D possibly matching TRBD2 (5 bases). CDR3 length: 16 amino acids. Trimming cost V 4 bases and J 4 bases, with 18 bases left between them. Germline loops: CDR1 SGHRS, CDR2 YFSETQ. CDR3 nucleotide sequence: TGCGCCAGCAGCCCTGTGTCAAGCGGCCTTTACAATGAGCAGTTCTTC. Amino acid sequence: CASSPVSSGLYNEQFF.

This clonotype was seen a few times. The chain links TRBV4-2 to TRBJ2-3; tentative D call: TRBD1 (6 bases). V was shortened by 8 bases and J by 3 bases, with 24 bases between the two germline ends. Germline CDR1 and CDR2: LGHNA and YNFKEQ. This CDR3 has 17 residues. CDR3 DNA: TGTGCCAGCCTTTGGGCGGTACACAGGGTTTGGACAGATACGCAGTATTTT. The encoded protein is CASLWAVHRVWTDTQYF.

Only a few counts were recorded for this clonotype. The chain carries TRBV29-1 and TRBJ1-3; 8 bases line up with TRBD1. CDR1 is SQVTM and CDR2 is ANQGSEA in the germline V gene. The J segment lost 4 bases and the V segment lost 4 bases, leaving 6 bases of the junction unmatched. CDR3 length equals 14 residues. The CDR3 DNA reads TGCAGCGTTGTTGGACAGGGCGGAGGAAACACCATATATTTT. This sequence encodes CSVVGQGGGNTIYF.

This sequence joins TRBV12-3 or TRBV12-4 and TRBJ1-6; D is undetermined. The CDR3 is 14 amino acids. Trimming pared 5 bases from V and 9 bases from J, leaving 14 bases between. CDR3 sequence: CASSPILYFSPLHF. The CDR3 coding sequence is TGTGCCAGCAGTCCTATACTTTATTTTTCACCCCTCCACTTT.

This sequence joins TRBV12-3 or TRBV12-4 and TRBJ2-3, with TRBD2 matching 9 bases. This CDR3 is built from 17 residues. V lost 5 bases and J lost 6; bases outside the gene matches: 15. CDR3 bases: TGTGCCAGCAGTCCCCGTGGTAGCGGGGGCCCCGGGGATACGCAGTATTTT. It specifies CASSPRGSGGPGDTQYF.

This clonotype has only a few counts. The chain uses TRBV19 and TRBJ2-3; a possible D gene is TRBD2 (5 bases). Trimming stripped 4 bases from V and 4 bases from J, with 9 bases between. There are 13 residues in the CDR3. Germline loops: CDR1 LNHDA, CDR2 SQIVND (reference sequence). Here the CDR3 reads CASSNREADTQYF. The CDR3 DNA reads as TGTGCCAGTAGTAACCGGGAAGCAGATACGCAGTATTTT.

The chain couples TRBV29-1 to TRBJ2-7, with D perhaps assigned TRBD1 or TRBD2 (5 bases each). The V and J ends lost 5 bases and 7 bases respectively, with 18 bases between them. This CDR3 spans 13 amino acids. In germline, CDR1 is SQVTM, CDR2 ANQGSEA. CDR3 coding DNA: TGCAGCGTTACTTCGGGACCCAGCGCGGAGCAGTACTTC. This sequence encodes CSVTSGPSAEQYF.

This clonotype was seen a handful of times. The CDR3 DNA sequence: TGCAGTGCTAGGAGCTCCTACGAGCAGTACGTC. It yields the protein CSARSSYEQYV. J is TRBJ2-7 and V is TRBV20-1; D gene uncertain. V gave up 3 bases and J gave up 0 bases, with 3 bases separating them. The germline gives CDR1 DFQATT, CDR2 SNEGSKA (reference sequence). The CDR3 totals 11 residues.

This sequence joins TRBV5-4 and TRBJ2-4, with 8 bases that match TRBD2. This CDR3 comprises 14 residues. From germline, CDR1 is SGHNT and CDR2 YYREEE (reference sequence). J was trimmed by 10 bases and V by 3 bases; bases with no gene match: 9. Here the CDR3 reads CASSSYSGTRIQYF. In DNA form, the CDR3 reads TGTGCCAGCAGCTCGTATAGCGGGACAAGGATTCAGTACTTC. The full variable domain, in which reference TRBV5-4 and TRBJ2-4 provide the parts outside the CDR3, is ETGVTQSPTHLIKTRGQQVTLRCSSQSGHNTVSWYQQALGQGPQFIFQYYREEENGRGNFPPRFSGLQFPNYSSELNVNALELDDSALYLCASSSYSGTRIQYFGAGTRLSVL.

The chain recombines TRBV7-3 with TRBJ2-1, with TRBD1 matching 7 bases. This CDR3 is built from 15 residues. Germline trimming cut 5 bases from V and 5 bases from J; bases unmatched to any gene: 9. CDR1 and CDR2 from the germline V gene are SGHTA and FQGTGA. CDR3 coding DNA: TGTGCCAGCAGCCTTACAGGGGATGCCCACAATGAGCAGTTCTTC. This encodes CASSLTGDAHNEQFF.

This clonotype was seen ten or more times. The CDR3 protein is CASRRQADTGELFF. Written as DNA, the CDR3 is TGTGCCAGCAGACGACAAGCGGACACCGGGGAGCTGTTTTTT. The V gene is TRBV12-3 or TRBV12-4, the J gene TRBJ2-2; a possible D gene is TRBD2 (5 bases). The CDR3 loop spans 14 amino acids. The V end was cut by 6 bases, the J end by 3 bases, with 11 bases between.

This clonotype has only a few counts. The CDR3 protein is CASSLKPGLAVVMGTDTQYF. CDR3 DNA: TGTGCCAGCAGCTTAAAGCCGGGACTAGCGGTAGTGATGGGCACAGATACGCAGTATTTT. The V and J genes are TRBV7-6 and TRBJ2-3, with 11 bases that match TRBD2. From germline, CDR1 is SGHVS and CDR2 FNYEAQ. The junction had 14 bases not matched to a gene; V was cut back by 2 bases and J by 1 base. The CDR3 covers 20 residues.

The chain has TRBV9 and TRBJ2-1, with TRBD2 as a possible D gene (7 bases). Germline V gene lookup returns CDR1 SGDLS and CDR2 YYNGEE. The ends were cut back, 0 bases at V and 7 bases at J, with 14 bases in the middle. This CDR3 region has 15 residues. The CDR3 nucleotides read TGTGCCAGCAGCGTAGACGGGGGGCCTTGGAATGAGCAGTTCTTC. Its protein is CASSVDGGPWNEQFF.

This clonotype was counted many times. The genes are TRBV5-1 and TRBJ1-1; D is ambiguous. This CDR3 is built from 12 residues. The V and J ends lost 6 bases and 4 bases respectively, with 10 bases between them. The germline gives CDR1 SGHRS, CDR2 YFSETQ. The CDR3 region is CASMREGTEAFF. The CDR3 nucleotides are TGCGCCAGCATGCGGGAGGGCACTGAAGCTTTCTTT. Supplemented by reference TRBV5-1 and TRBJ1-1, the full variable domain reads KAGVTQTPRYLIKTRGQQVTLSCSPISGHRSVSWYQQTPGQGLQFLFEYFSETQRNKGNFPGRFSGRQFSNSRSEMNVSTLELGDSALYLCASMREGTEAFFGQGTRLTVV.

This clonotype has just a few counts. The CDR3 protein is CATKGDGNYEQYV. The DNA for the CDR3 is TGTGCCACCAAGGGGGACGGGAACTACGAGCAGTACGTC. V and J are TRBV6-2 or TRBV6-3 and TRBJ2-7, with TRBD1 as a possible D gene (6 bases). V lost 10 bases and J 3 bases, leaving 16 bases between the germline ends. The CDR3 totals 13 residues. Germline values: CDR1 MNHEY, CDR2 SVGEGT.

This clonotype showed up just a few times. The chain couples TRBV7-3 to TRBJ2-3; the D gene could be TRBD1 or TRBD2 (6 bases each). Germline-derived CDR1 and CDR2 are SGHTA and FQGTGA. CDR3 size: 15 residues. V gave up 1 base and J gave up 2 bases, with 10 bases separating them. The CDR3 protein is CASSLNGGVTDTQYF. The CDR3 region has the DNA TGTGCCAGCAGCTTAAACGGGGGCGTCACAGATACGCAGTATTTT. Drawing the rest from reference TRBV7-3 and TRBJ2-3, the complete variable domain is GAGVSQTPSNKVTEKGKYVELRCDPISGHTALYWYRQSLGQGPEFLIYFQGTGAADDSGLPNDRFFAVRPEGSVSTLKIQRTERGDSAVYLCASSLNGGVTDTQYFGPGTRLTVL.